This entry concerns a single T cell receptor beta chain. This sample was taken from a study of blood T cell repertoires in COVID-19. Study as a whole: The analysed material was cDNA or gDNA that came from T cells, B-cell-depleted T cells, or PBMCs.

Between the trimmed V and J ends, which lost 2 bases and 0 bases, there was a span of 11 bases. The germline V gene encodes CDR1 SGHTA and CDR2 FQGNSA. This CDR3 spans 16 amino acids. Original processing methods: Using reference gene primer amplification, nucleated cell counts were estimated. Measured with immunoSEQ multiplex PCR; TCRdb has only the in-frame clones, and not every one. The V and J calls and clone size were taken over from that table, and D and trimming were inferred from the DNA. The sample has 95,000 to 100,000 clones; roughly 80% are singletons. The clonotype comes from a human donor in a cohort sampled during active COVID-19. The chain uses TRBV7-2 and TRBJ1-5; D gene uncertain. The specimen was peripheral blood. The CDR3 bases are TGTGCCAGCAGCTTATTGGGAGTCAATAGCAATCAGCCCCAGCATTTT. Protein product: CASSLLGVNSNQPQHF.